What follows is one T cell receptor beta chain and its context. This entry comes from a study of blood T cells in healthy people across ages. Next came a second PCR, run for about 6 to 11 cycles, which used a sample-barcoded 5' primer along with a J-beta primer mix. The study obtained at least 3 million CDR3-containing paired-end reads from every sample. One entry per CDR3 protein results from TCRdb running MiXCR on the 5' RACE reads. The sample consists of hundreds of thousands of distinct CDR3 sequences, about 25% of them appearing once. The same sample was also used in a study of T cells of mothers and their children. Per that paper: Amplification in the second PCR used the M1S primer, which added sample barcodes and 2-4 random nucleotides. Each mother yielded more than 8.5 million TCR beta CDR3 reads. Each child yielded approximately 3 million reads. Inherited differences only slightly affect thymic shaping of TCR recombination output.

Sequenced input: blood. The TCR was taken from a boy younger than 18 in good health.

The CDR3 sequence is CASRPGGGQNTEAFF. DNA for the CDR3: TGTGCCAGCAGACCGGGTGGAGGTCAGAACACTGAAGCTTTCTTT. The chain carries TRBV28 and TRBJ1-1; no clear D gene. Germline assignment: CDR1 MDHEN and CDR2 SYDVKM. The CDR3 runs to 15 residues. V was clipped by 6 bases and J by 1 base, with 15 bases between them.